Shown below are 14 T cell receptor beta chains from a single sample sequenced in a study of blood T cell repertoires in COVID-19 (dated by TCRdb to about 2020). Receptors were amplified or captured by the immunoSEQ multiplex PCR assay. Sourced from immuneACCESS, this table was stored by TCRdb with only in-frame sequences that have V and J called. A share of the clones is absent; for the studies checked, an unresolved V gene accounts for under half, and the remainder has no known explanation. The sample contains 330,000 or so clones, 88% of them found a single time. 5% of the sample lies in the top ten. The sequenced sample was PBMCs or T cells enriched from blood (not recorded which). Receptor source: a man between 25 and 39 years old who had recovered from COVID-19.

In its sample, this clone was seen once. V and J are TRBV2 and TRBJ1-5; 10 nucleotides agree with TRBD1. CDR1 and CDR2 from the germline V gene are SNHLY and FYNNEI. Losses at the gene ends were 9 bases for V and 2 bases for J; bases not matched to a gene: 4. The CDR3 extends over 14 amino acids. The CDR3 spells CASTGQGGNQPQHF. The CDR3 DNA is TGTGCCAGTACCGGACAGGGGGGCAATCAGCCCCAGCATTTT.

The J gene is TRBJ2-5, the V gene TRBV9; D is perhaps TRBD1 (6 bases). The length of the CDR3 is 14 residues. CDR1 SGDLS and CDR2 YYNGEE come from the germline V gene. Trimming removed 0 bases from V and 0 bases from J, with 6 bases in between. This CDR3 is CASSVEGDQETQYF. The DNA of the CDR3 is TGTGCCAGCAGCGTAGAGGGGGACCAAGAGACCCAGTACTTC.

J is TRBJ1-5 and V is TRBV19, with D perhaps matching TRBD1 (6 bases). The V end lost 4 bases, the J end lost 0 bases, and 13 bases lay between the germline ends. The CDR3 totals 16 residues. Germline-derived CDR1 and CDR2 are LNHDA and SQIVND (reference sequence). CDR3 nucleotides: TGTGCCAGTAGTACACACGGGACATATAGCAATCAGCCCCAGCATTTT. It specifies CASSTHGTYSNQPQHF.

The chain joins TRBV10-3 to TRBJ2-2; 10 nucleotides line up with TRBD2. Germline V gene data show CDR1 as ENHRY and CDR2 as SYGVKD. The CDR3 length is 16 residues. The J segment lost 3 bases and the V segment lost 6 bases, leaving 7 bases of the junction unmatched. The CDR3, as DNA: TGTGCCATCAGCATACTAGCGGGGTCACACACCGGGGAGCTGTTTTTT. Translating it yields CAISILAGSHTGELFF.

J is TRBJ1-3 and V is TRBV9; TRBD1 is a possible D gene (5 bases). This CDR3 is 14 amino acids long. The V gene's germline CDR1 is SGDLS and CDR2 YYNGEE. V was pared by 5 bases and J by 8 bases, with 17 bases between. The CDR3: CASRPAGQVDTIYF. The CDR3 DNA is TGTGCCAGCAGGCCAGCGGGGCAGGTAGACACCATATATTTT.

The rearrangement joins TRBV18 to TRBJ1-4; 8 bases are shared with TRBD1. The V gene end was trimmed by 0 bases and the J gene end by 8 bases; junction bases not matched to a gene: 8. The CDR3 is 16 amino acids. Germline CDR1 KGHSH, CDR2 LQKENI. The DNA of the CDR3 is TGTGCCAGCTCACCACCGGCCGGCAGGGGGCCAGAAAAACTGTTTTTT. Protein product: CASSPPAGRGPEKLFF.

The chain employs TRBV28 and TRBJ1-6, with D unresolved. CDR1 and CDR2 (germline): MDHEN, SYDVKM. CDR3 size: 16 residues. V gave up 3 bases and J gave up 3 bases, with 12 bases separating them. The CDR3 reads CASSFSGEDYNSPLHF. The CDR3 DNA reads TGTGCCAGCAGTTTCTCGGGAGAAGACTATAATTCACCCCTCCACTTT. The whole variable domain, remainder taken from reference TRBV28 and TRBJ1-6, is DVKVTQSSRYLVKRTGEKVFLECVQDMDHENMFWYRQDPGLGLRLIYFSYDVKMKEKGDIPEGYSVSREKKERFSLILESASTNQTSMYLCASSFSGEDYNSPLHFGNGTRLTVT.

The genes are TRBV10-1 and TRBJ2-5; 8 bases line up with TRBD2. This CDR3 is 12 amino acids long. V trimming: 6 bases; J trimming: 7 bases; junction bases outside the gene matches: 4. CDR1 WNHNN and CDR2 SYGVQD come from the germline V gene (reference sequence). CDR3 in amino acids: CASSGGVPTQYF. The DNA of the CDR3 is TGCGCCAGCAGCGGGGGGGTTCCGACCCAGTACTTC.

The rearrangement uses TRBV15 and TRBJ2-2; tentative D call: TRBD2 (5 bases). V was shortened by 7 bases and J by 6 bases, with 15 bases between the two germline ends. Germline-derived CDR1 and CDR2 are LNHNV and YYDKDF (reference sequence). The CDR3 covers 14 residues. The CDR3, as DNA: TGTGCCACCAAGCCGGGAAGGGCAGCCGGGGAGCTGTTTTTT. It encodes CATKPGRAAGELFF.

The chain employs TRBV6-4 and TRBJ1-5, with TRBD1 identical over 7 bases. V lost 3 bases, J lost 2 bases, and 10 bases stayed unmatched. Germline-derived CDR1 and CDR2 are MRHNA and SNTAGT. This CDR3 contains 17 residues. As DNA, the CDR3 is TGTGCCAGCAGTGAAAAAAATCGGGACAGTGGCAATCAGCCCCAGCATTTT. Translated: CASSEKNRDSGNQPQHF.

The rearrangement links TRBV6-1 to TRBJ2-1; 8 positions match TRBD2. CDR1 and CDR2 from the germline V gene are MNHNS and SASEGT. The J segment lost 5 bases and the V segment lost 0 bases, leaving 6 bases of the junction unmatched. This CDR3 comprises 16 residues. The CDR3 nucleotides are TGTGCCAGCAGTGAAGCGGGACTAGTGATCAACAATGAGCAGTTCTTC. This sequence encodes CASSEAGLVINNEQFF.

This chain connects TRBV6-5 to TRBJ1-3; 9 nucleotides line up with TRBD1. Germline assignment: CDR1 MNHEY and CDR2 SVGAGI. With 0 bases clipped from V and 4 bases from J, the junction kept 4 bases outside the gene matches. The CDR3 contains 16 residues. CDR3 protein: CASSYSFGQGGNTIYF. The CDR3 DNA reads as TGTGCCAGCAGTTACTCGTTCGGACAGGGGGGAAACACCATATATTTT.

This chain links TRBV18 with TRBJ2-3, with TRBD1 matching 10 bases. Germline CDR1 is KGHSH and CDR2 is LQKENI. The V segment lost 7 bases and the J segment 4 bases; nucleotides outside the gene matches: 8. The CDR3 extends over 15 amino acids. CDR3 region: CASLGTGEDPDTQYF. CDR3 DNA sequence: TGTGCCAGCTTAGGGACAGGGGAGGATCCAGATACGCAGTATTTT.

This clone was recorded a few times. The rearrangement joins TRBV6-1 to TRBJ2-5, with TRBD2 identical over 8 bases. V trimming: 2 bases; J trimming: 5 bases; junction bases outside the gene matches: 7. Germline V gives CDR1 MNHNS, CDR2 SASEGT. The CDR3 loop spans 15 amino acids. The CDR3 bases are TGTGCCAGCAGTGAACTAGCGGGCTCGTCTGAGACCCAGTACTTC. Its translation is CASSELAGSSETQYF.